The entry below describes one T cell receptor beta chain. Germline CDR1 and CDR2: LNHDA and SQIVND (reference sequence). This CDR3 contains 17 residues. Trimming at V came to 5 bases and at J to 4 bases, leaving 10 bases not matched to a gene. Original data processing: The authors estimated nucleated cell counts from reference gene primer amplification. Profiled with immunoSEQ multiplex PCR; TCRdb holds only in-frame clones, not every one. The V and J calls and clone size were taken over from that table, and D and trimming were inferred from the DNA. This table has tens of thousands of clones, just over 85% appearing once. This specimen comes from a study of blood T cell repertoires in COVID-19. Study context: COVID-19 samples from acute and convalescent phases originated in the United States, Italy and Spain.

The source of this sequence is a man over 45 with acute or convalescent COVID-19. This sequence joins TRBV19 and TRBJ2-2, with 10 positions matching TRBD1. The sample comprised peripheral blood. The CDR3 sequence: CASSSQGRQGATGELFF. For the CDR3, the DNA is TGTGCCAGTAGTTCTCAGGGGAGACAGGGGGCCACCGGGGAGCTGTTTTTT.